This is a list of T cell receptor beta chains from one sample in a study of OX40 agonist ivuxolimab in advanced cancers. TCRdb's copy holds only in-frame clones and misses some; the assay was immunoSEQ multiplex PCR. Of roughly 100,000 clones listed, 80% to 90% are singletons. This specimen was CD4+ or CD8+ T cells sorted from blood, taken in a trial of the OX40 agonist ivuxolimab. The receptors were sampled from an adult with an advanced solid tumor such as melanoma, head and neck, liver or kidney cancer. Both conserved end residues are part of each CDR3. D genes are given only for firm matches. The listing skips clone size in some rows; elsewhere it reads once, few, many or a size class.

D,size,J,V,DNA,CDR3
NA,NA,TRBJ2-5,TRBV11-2,TGTGCCAGCAGCTTAAGTGGCACGTACCAAGAGACCCAGTACTTC,CASSLSGTYQETQYF
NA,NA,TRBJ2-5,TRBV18,TGTGCCAGCTCACCGCGCTCTCAGGAGACCCAGTACTTC,CASSPRSQETQYF
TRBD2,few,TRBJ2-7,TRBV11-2,TGTGCCAGCAGTCCGCTTAGGGGTCGGGGGGGCAAGGAGCAGTACTTC,CASSPLRGRGGKEQYF
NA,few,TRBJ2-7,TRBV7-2,TGTGCCAGCAGCTCCTATGAGGAGCAGTACTTC,CASSSYEEQYF
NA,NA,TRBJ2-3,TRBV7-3,TGTGCCAGCTCGAGGGAATCCACGCAGTATTTT,CASSRESTQYF
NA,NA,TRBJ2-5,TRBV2,TGTGCCAGCGCGGGACCCGAGGGGGAGACCCAGTACTTC,CASAGPEGETQYF
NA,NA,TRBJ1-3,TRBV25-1,TGTGCCAGCAGTGATGGAGGAATAGATGACACCATATATTTT,CASSDGGIDDTIYF
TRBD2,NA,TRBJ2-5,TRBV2,TGTGCCAGCAGTGATTTACTAGCGGGGGATTTACAAGAGACCCAGTACTTC,CASSDLLAGDLQETQYF
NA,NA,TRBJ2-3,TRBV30,TGTGCCTGGACCCAGCTTCGTGATACGCAGTATTTT,CAWTQLRDTQYF
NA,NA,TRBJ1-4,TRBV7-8,TGTGCCAGCAGCTTAGGGGGCCGAACAGTTGATGAAAAACTGTTTTTT,CASSLGGRTVDEKLFF
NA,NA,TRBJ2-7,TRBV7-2,TGTGCCAGCAGCTTACGGGGGTCCTACGAGCAGTACTTC,CASSLRGSYEQYF
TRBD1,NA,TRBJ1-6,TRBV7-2,TGTGCCGGTGGGGACAGTTCACCCCTCCACTTT,CAGGDSSPLHF
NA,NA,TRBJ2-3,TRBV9,TGTGCCAGCAGCTCAATAGATGGGGACACAGATACGCAGTATTTT,CASSSIDGDTDTQYF
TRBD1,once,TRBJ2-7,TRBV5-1,TGCGCCAGCAGTGACCGGGACAGGGGGCAGAGCGAGCAGTACTTC,CASSDRDRGQSEQYF
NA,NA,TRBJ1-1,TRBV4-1,TGCGCCAGCAGCCAAGATAGGGGGGGGCGGCTAAACACTGAAGCTTTCTTT,CASSQDRGGRLNTEAFF
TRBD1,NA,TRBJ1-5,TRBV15,TGTGCCACCAGCAGAGGTGGGACAGGTAATCAGCCCCAGCATTTT,CATSRGGTGNQPQHF
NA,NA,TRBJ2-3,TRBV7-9,TGTGCCAGCAGCCCGGCAGAGCGGGGCAGGGGAGATACGCAGTATTTT,CASSPAERGRGDTQYF
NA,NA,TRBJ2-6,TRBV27,TGTGCCAGCAGTCCGCGGATGACTGGGGCCAACGTCCTGACTTTC,CASSPRMTGANVLTF
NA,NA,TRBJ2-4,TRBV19,TGTGCCAGTAGCCTCGGGGGGACAGTGGAAAACATTCAGTACTTC,CASSLGGTVENIQYF
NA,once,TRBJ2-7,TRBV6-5,TGTGCCAGCAGTTACTCGATATCCACCCTCTACCACGAGCAGTACTTC,CASSYSISTLYHEQYF
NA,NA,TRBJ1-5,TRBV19,TGTGCCAGTCAAGGACAGTCCTGGTATAGCAATCAGCCCCAGCATTTT,CASQGQSWYSNQPQHF
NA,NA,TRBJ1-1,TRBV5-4,TGTGCCAGCAGCACCGGAGGAGGGCTGGCAGATGAAGCTTTCTTT,CASSTGGGLADEAFF
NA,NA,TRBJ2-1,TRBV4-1,TGCGCCAGCAGCCTCGGCCCGGGACGGACATACAATGAGCAGTTCTTC,CASSLGPGRTYNEQFF
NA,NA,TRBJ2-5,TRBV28,TGTGCCAGCAGTTTAGAGGAGACCCAGTACTTC,CASSLEETQYF
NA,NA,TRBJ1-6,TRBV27,TGTGCCAGCAGTTTAATCATGTCCAGGGAATCCTATAATTCACCCCTCCACTTT,CASSLIMSRESYNSPLHF
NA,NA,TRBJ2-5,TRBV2,TGTGCCAGCAGCGACCCACAGGGGAGGGGAGAGACCCAGTACTTC,CASSDPQGRGETQYF
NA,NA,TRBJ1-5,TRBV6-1,TGTGCCAGCAGTGAAGCGGGCAGCCCCCCAAGGGCCCAGCATTTT,CASSEAGSPPRAQHF
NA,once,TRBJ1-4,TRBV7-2,TGTGCCAGCAGCCCTCAGGGGCGAACGGAAAAACTGTTTTTT,CASSPQGRTEKLFF
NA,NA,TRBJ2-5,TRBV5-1,TGCGCCAGCAGCTTTAGCGTTGAGACCCAGTACTTC,CASSFSVETQYF
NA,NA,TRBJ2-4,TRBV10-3,TGTGCCATCAGTGAGTCGGGACGATCAAACAAGTACTTC,CAISESGRSNKYF
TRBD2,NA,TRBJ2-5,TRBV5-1,TGCGCCAGCAGCTCCTCGGCGGGGGGGCCTGTTGAGACCCAGTACTTC,CASSSSAGGPVETQYF